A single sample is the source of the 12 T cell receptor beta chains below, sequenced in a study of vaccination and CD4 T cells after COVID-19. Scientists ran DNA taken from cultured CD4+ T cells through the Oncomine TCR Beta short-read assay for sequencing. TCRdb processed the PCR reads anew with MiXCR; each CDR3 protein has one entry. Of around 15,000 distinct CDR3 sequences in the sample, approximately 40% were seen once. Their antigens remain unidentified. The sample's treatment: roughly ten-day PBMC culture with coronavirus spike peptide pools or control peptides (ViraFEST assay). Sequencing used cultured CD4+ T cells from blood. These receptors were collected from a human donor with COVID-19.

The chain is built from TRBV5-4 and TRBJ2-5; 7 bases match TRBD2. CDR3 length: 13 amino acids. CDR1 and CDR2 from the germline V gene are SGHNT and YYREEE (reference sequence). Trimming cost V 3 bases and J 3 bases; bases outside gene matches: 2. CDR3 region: CASSWLAEETQYF. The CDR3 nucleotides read TGTGCCAGCAGCTGGCTAGCGGAAGAGACCCAGTACTTC.

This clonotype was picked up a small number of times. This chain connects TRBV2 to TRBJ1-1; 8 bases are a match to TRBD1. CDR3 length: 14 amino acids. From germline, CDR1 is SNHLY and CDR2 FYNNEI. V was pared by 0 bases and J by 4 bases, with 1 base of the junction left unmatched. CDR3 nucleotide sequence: TGTGCCAGCAGTGAAGCGACAGGGGTCACTGAAGCTTTCTTT. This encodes CASSEATGVTEAFF. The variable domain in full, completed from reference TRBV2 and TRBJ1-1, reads EPEVTQTPSHQVTQMGQEVILRCVPISNHLYFYWYRQILGQKVEFLVSFYNNEISEKSEIFDDQFSVERPDGSNFTLKIRSTKLEDSAMYFCASSEATGVTEAFFGQGTRLTVV.

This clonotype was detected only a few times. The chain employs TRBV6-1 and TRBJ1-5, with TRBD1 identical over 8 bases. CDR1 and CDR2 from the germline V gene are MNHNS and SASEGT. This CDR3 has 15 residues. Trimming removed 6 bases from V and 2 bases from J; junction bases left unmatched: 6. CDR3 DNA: TGTGCCAGCAGAACAGGGGGTTTAGGCAATCAGCCCCAGCATTTT. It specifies CASRTGGLGNQPQHF.

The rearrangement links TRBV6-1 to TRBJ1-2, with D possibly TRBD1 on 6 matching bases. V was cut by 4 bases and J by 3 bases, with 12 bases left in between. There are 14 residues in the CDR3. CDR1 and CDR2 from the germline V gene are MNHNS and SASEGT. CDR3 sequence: CASSVQGLYYGYTF. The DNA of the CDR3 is TGTGCCAGCAGTGTACAGGGTCTGTACTATGGCTACACCTTC.

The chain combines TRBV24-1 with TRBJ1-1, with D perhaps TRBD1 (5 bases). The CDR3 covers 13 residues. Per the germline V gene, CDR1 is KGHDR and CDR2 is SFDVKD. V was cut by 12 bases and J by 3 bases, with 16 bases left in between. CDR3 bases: TGTGCCTCCGGGGCCCCTGCTTACACTGAAGCTTTCTTT. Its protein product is CASGAPAYTEAFF.

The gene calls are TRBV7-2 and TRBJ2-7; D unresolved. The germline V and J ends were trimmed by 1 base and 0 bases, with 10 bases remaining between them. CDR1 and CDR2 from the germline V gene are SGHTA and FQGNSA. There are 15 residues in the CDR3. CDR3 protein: CASSLVVTDSYEQYF. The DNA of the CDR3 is TGTGCCAGCAGCTTAGTGGTGACGGACTCCTACGAGCAGTACTTC.

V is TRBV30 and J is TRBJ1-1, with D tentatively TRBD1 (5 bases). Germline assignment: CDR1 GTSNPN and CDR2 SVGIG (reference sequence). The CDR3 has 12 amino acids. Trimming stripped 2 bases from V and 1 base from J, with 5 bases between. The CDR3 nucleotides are TGTGCCTGGAGTCAGGGGAACACTGAAGCTTTCTTT. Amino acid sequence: CAWSQGNTEAFF.

CDR3 sequence: CASSVETSGGQETQYF. The CDR3 DNA sequence: TGTGCCAGCAGCGTAGAAACTAGCGGGGGGCAAGAGACCCAGTACTTC. The chain combines TRBV9 with TRBJ2-5; 12 bases map to TRBD2. The CDR3 is 16 amino acids. Germline-derived CDR1 and CDR2 are SGDLS and YYNGEE. V trimming: 0 bases; J trimming: 2 bases; junction bases outside the gene matches: 2. The full variable domain, with the rest looked up from reference TRBV9 and TRBJ2-5, is DSGVTQTPKHLITATGQRVTLRCSPRSGDLSVYWYQQSLDQGLQFLIQYYNGEERAKGNILERFSAQQFPDLHSELNLSSLELGDSALYFCASSVETSGGQETQYFGPGTRLLVL.

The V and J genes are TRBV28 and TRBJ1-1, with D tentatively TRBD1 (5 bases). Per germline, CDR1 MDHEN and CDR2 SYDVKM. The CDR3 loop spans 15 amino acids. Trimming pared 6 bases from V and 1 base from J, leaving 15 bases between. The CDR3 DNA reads TGTGCCAGCAGAGTGACAGAGACCTCGAACACTGAAGCTTTCTTT. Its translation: CASRVTETSNTEAFF.

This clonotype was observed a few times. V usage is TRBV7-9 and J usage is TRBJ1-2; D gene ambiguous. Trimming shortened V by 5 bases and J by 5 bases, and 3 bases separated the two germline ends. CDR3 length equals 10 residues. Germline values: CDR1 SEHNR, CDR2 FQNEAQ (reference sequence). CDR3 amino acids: CASSQYGYTF. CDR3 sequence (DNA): TGTGCCAGCAGCCAGTATGGCTACACCTTC. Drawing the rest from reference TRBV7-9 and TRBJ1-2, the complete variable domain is DTGVSQNPRHKITKRGQNVTFRCDPISEHNRLYWYRQTLGQGPEFLTYFQNEAQLEKSRLLSDRFSAERPKGSFSTLEIQRTEQGDSAMYLCASSQYGYTFGSGTRLTVV.

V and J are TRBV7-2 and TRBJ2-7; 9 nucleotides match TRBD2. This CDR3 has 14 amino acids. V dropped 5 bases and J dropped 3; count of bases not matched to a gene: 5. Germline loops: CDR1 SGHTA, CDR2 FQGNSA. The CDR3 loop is CASSPGLANYEQYF. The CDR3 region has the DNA TGTGCCAGCAGCCCGGGACTAGCCAACTACGAGCAGTACTTC.

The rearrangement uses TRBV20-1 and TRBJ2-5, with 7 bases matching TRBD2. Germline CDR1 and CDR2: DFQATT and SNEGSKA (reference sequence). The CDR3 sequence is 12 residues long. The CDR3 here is CSGGLGGKTQYF. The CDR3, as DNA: TGCAGCGGCGGACTAGGAGGCAAGACCCAGTACTTC.